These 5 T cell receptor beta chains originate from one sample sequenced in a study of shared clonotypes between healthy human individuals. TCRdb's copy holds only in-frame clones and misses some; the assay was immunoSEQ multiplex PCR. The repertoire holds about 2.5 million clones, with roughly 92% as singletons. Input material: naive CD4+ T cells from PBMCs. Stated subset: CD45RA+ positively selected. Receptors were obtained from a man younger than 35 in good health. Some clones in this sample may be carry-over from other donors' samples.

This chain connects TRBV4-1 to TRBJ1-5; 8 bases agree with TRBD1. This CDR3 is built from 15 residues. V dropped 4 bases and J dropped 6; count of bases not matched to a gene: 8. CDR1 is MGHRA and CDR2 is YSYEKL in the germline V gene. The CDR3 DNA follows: TGCGCCAGCAGCCGAACCACAGGGGGAGGTCAGCCCCAGCATTTT. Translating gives CASSRTTGGGQPQHF.

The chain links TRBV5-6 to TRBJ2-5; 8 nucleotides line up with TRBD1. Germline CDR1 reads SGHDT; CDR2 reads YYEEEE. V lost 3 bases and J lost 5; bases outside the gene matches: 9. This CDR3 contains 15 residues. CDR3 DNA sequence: TGTGCCAGCAGCTCGGGACAGGTCGGTTCGGAGACCCAGTACTTC. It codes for CASSSGQVGSETQYF. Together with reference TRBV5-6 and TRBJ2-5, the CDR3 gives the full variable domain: DAGVTQSPTHLIKTRGQQVTLRCSPKSGHDTVSWYQQALGQGPQFIFQYYEEEERQRGNFPDRFSGHQFPNYSSELNVNALLLGDSALYLCASSSGQVGSETQYFGPGTRLLVL.

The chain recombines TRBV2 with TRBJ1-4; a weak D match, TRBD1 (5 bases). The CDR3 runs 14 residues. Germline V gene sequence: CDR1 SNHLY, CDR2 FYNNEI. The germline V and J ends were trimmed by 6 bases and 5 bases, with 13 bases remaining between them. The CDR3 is CASRPTVQNEKLFF. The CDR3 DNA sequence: TGTGCCAGCAGACCGACAGTCCAAAATGAAAAACTGTTTTTT.

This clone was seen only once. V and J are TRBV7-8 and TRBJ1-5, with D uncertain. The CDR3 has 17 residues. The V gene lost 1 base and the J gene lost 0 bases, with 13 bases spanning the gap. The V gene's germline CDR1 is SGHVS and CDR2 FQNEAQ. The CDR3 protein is CASSLVPRSYSNQPQHF. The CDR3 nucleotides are TGTGCCAGCAGCTTAGTTCCGAGGAGCTATAGCAATCAGCCCCAGCATTTT. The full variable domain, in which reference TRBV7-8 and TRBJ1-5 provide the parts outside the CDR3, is GAGVSQSPRYKVAKRGQDVALRCDPISGHVSLFWYQQALGQGPEFLTYFQNEAQLDKSGLPSDRFFAERPEGSVSTLKIQRTQQEDSAVYLCASSLVPRSYSNQPQHFGDGTRLSIL.

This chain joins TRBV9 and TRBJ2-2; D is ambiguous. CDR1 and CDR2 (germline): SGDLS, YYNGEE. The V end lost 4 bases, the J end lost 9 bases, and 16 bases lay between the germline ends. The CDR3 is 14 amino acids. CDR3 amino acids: CASSPTPGRRELFF. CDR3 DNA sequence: TGTGCCAGCAGCCCCACCCCGGGCCGCCGGGAGCTGTTTTTT. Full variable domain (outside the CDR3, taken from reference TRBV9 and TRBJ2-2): DSGVTQTPKHLITATGQRVTLRCSPRSGDLSVYWYQQSLDQGLQFLIQYYNGEERAKGNILERFSAQQFPDLHSELNLSSLELGDSALYFCASSPTPGRRELFFGEGSRLTVL.